This T cell receptor (beta chain) was captured in a study of shared clonotypes between healthy human individuals. Trimming removed 4 bases at V and 4 bases at J, with 16 bases between. CDR1 and CDR2 from the germline V gene are SGHTS and YDEGEE. The CDR3 length is 15 residues. The split of CD4+ cells yielded CD45RA+ naive and CD45RA-negative memory subsets. Running of the assay took place at deep level. Sequenced by immunoSEQ multiplex PCR; TCRdb stores in-frame clones only, minus some. The sample contains around 700,000 clones, about 80% of which appear only once. The sample was memory CD4+ T cells sorted from blood. Subset in this sample: CD45RA-negative fraction. The V and J genes are TRBV5-8 and TRBJ2-3, with TRBD1 as a possible D gene (6 bases). This sequence originates from a woman between 25 and 40 years old in good health. The CDR3 DNA reads TGTGCCAGCAGCACAAGGACAGCAAGAGCAGATACGCAGTATTTT. This translates into CASSTRTARADTQYF. Full variable domain (remainder filled in from reference TRBV5-8 and TRBJ2-3): EAGVTQSPTHLIKTRGQQATLRCSPISGHTSVYWYQQALGLGLQFLLWYDEGEERNRGNFPPRFSGRQFPNYSSELNVNALELEDSALYLCASSTRTARADTQYFGPGTRLTVL.